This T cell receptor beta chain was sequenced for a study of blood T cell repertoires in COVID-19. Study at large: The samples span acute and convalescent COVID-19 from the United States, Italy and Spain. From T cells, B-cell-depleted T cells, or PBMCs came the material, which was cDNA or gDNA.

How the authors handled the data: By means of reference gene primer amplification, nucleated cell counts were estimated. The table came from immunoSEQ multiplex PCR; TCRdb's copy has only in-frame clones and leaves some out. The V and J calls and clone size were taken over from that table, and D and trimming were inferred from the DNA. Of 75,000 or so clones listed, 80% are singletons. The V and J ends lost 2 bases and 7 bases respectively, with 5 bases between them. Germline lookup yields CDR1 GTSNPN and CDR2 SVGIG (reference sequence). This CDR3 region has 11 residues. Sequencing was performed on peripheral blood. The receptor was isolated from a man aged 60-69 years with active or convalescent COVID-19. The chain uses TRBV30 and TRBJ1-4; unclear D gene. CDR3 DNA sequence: TGTGCCTGGAGTATCCGTGAAAAACTGTTTTTT. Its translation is CAWSIREKLFF.